A single TCR beta chain is shown here with its context. TCRdb's table, derived via immunoSEQ multiplex PCR, lists solely in-frame clones and lacks some. Of 78,000 or so clones listed, about 89% are singletons. This record comes from a study of blood T cell repertoires in COVID-19. Whole-study context: The samples span acute and convalescent COVID-19 from the United States, Italy and Spain. PBMCs, B-cell-depleted T cells, or T cells were the source of the cDNA or gDNA that made up the material.

Germline trimming cut 6 bases from V and 6 bases from J; bases unmatched to any gene: 7. This CDR3 region has 15 residues. Germline CDR1 and CDR2: SGHNT and YENEEA. This chain joins TRBV11-3 and TRBJ2-2, with 10 bases that match TRBD1. The sequencing input was peripheral blood. The receptor's source is a man aged 45-65 years with active or convalescent COVID-19. The chain's CDR3 is CASSWGQGLAGELFF. The CDR3 DNA sequence: TGTGCCAGCAGTTGGGGACAGGGGTTGGCCGGGGAGCTGTTTTTT.